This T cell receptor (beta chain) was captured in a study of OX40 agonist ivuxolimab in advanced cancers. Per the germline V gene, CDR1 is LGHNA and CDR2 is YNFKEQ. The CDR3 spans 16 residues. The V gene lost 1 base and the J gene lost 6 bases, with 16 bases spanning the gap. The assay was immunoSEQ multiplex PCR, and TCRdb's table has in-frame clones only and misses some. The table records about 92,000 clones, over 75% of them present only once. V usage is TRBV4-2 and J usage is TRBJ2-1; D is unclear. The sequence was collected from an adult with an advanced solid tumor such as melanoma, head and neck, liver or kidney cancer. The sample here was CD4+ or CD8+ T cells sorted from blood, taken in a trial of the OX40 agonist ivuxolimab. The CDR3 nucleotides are TGTGCCAGCAGCCAAGGCCTCGGACCCCGAGGCAATGAGCAGTTCTTC. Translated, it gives CASSQGLGPRGNEQFF.